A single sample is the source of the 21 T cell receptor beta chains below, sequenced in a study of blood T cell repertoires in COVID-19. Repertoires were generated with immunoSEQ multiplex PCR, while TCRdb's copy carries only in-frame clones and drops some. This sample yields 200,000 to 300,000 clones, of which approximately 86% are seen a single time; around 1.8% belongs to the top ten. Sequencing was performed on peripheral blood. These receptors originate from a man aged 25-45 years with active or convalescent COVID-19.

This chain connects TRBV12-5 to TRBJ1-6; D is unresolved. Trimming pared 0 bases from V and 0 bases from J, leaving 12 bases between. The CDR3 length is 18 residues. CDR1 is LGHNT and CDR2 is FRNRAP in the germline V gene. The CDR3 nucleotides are TGTGCTAGTGGTTTGGTAAGGGCGGGAAGCTCCTATAATTCACCCCTCCACTTT. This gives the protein CASGLVRAGSSYNSPLHF.

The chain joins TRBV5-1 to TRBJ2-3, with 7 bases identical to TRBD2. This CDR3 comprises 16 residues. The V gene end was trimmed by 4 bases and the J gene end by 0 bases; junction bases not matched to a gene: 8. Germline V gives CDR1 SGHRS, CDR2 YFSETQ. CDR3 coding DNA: TGCGCCAGCAGCCAACCCCGGGGGGTGAGCACAGATACGCAGTATTTT. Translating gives CASSQPRGVSTDTQYF.

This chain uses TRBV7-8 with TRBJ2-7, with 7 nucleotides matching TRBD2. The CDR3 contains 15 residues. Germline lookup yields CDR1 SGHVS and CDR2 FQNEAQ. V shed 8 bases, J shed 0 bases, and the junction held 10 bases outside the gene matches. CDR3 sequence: CASLAPGTTSYEQYF. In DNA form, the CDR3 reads TGTGCCAGCCTCGCCCCCGGGACTACCTCCTACGAGCAGTACTTC.

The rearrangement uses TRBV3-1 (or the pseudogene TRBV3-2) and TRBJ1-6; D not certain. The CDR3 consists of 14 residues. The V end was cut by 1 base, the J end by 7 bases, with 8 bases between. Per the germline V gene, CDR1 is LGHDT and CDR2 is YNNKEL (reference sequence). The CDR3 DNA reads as TGTGCCAGCAGCCAAGGGAGGGTGAATTCACCCCTCCACTTT. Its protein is CASSQGRVNSPLHF.

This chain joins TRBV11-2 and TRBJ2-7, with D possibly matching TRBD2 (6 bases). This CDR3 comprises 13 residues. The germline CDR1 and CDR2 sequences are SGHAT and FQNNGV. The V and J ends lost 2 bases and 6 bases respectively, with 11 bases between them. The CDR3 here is CASSLIMGGEQYF. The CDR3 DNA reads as TGTGCCAGCAGCTTAATCATGGGGGGCGAGCAGTACTTC.

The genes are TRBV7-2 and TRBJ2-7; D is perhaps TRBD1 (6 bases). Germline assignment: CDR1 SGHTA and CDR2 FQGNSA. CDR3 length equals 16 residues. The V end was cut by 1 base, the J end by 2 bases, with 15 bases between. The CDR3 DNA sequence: TGTGCCAGCAGCTTAGGATTGTCTGAGGGGGCCTACGAGCAGTACTTC. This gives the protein CASSLGLSEGAYEQYF.

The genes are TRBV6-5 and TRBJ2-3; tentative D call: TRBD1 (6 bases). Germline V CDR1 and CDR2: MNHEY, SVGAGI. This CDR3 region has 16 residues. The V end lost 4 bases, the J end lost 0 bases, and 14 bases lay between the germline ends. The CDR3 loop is CASSLGGWTSTDTQYF. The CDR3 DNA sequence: TGTGCCAGCAGTTTAGGGGGATGGACTAGCACAGATACGCAGTATTTT.

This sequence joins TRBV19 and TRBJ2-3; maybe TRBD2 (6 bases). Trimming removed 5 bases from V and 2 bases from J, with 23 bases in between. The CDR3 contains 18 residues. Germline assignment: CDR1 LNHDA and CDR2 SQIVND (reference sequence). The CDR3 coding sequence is TGTGCCAGTAGTCCGTGGGGGGTCGGGGACCTCTTCACAGATACGCAGTATTTT. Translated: CASSPWGVGDLFTDTQYF.

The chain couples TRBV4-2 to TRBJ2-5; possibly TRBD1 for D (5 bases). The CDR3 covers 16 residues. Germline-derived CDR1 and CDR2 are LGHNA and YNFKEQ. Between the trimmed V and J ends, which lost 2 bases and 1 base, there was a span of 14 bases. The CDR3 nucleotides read TGTGCCAGCAGCCAAAGATATGGGCAGGGCCAAGAGACCCAGTACTTC. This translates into CASSQRYGQGQETQYF.

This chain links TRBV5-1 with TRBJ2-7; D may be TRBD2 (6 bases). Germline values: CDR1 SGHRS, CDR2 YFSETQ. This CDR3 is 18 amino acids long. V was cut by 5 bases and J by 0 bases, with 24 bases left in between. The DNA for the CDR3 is TGCGCCAGCAGTCGGGCAGGCGGTAGCGGCGTCTCCTCCTACGAGCAGTACTTC. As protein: CASSRAGGSGVSSYEQYF.

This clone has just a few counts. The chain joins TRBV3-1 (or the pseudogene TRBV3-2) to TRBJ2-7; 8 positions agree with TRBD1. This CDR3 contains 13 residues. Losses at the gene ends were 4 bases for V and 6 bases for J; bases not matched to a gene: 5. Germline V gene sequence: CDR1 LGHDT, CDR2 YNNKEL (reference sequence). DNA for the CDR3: TGTGCCAGCAGCCTACAAACAGGGGGCGAGCAGTACTTC. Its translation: CASSLQTGGEQYF.

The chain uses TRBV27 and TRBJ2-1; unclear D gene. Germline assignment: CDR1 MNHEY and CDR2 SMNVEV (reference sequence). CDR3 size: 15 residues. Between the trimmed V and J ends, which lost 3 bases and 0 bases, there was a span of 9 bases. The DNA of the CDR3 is TGTGCCAGCAGTTTTCGGTTAAGCTCCTACAATGAGCAGTTCTTC. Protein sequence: CASSFRLSSYNEQFF.

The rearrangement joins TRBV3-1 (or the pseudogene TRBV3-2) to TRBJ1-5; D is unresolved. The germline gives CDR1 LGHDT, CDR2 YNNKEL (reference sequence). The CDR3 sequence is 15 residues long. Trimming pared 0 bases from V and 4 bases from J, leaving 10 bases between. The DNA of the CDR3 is TGTGCCAGCAGCCAAGACGCGTCCGCTAATCAGCCCCAGCATTTT. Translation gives CASSQDASANQPQHF.

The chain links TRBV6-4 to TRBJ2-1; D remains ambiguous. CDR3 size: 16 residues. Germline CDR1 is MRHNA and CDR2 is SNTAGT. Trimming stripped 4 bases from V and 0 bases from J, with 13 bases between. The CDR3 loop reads CASSVDLTGSYNEQFF. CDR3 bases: TGTGCCAGCAGTGTCGACTTAACCGGCTCCTACAATGAGCAGTTCTTC.

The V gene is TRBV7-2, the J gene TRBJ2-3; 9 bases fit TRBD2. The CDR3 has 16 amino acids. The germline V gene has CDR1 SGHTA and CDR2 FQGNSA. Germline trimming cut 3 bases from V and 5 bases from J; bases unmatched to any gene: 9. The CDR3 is CASSFGRRGGRDTQYF. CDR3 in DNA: TGTGCCAGCAGCTTTGGCCGGCGGGGGGGCCGAGATACGCAGTATTTT.

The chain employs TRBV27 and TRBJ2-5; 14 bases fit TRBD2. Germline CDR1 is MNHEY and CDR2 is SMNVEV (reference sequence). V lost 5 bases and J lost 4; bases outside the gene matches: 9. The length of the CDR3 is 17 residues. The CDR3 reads CASSDGLAGGFGETQYF. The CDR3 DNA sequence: TGTGCCAGCAGTGATGGACTAGCGGGGGGATTTGGAGAGACCCAGTACTTC.

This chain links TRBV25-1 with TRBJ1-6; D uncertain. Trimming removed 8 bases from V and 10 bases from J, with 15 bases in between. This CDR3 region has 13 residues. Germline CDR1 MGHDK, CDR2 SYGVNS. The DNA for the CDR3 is TGTGCCAGCTCGACCGGGAATCTGTCACCCCTCCACTTT. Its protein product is CASSTGNLSPLHF.

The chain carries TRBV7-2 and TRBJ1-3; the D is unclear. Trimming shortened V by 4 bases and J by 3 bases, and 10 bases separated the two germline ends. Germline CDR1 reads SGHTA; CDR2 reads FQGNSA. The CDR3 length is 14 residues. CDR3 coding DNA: TGTGCCAGCAGCTCCACAGCAGATGGAAACACCATATATTTT. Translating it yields CASSSTADGNTIYF. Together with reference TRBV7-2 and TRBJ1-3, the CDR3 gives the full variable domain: GAGVSQSPSNKVTEKGKDVELRCDPISGHTALYWYRQSLGQGLEFLIYFQGNSAPDKSGLPSDRFSAERTGGSVSTLTIQRTQQEDSAVYLCASSSTADGNTIYFGEGSWLTVV.

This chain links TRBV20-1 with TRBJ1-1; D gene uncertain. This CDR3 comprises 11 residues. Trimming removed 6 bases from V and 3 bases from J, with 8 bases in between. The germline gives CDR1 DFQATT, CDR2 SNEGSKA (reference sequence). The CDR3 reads CSAPDYTEAFF. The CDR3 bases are TGCAGTGCCCCGGACTACACTGAAGCTTTCTTT.

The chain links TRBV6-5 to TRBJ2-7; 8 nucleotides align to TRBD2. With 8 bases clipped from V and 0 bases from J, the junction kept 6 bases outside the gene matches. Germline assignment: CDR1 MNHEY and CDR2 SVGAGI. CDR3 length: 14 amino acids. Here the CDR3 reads CASSSGGNSYEQYF. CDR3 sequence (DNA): TGTGCCAGCTCGAGCGGGGGTAACTCCTACGAGCAGTACTTC.

The CDR3 bases are TGTGCCAGTAGTATTGAGCGGGGGGCCACCTACGAGCAGTACTTC. It encodes CASSIERGATYEQYF. J is TRBJ2-7 and V is TRBV19, with TRBD2 identical over 9 bases. The V segment lost 3 bases and the J segment 2 bases; nucleotides outside the gene matches: 5. The CDR3 runs to 15 residues. Germline-derived CDR1 and CDR2 are LNHDA and SQIVND (reference sequence).